The clone carrying this T cell receptor beta chain was counted between two and nine times. What it binds is unknown. Genomic DNA provided the template from which TCR beta VDJ and CDR3 profiles were obtained. TCRdb reprocessed the reads with MiXCR, giving one entry per CDR3 protein. This sample yields about 220,000 distinct CDR3 sequences, of which more than 40% are seen a single time; approximately 8% belongs to the top ten. This specimen comes from a study of CD8+CD57+ T cells in acquired aplastic anemia. Study background: Sorted CD4+ and CD8+ cell DNA averaged roughly 3.2 ug.

CD8+CD57+ cell expansion had been shown by flow cytometry in patients chosen for sequencing. Study-wide points: In CD8+ cells, Simpson's diversity showed no significant difference between patients and controls.

The receptor's source is a human donor with aplastic anemia. The material sequenced was sorted CD4+, CD8+, or CD8+CD57+ T cells (not recorded which) from PBMCs.

The CDR3 DNA follows: TGTGCCAGCAGTGAAGCCGGTTCGATTATGGGCTACACCTTC. Amino acids: CASSEAGSIMGYTF. The rearrangement joins TRBV2 to TRBJ1-2; no reliable D call. Germline V gene lookup returns CDR1 SNHLY and CDR2 FYNNEI. CDR3 size: 14 residues. Deletions cut 0 bases from V and 8 bases from J, with 13 bases between.